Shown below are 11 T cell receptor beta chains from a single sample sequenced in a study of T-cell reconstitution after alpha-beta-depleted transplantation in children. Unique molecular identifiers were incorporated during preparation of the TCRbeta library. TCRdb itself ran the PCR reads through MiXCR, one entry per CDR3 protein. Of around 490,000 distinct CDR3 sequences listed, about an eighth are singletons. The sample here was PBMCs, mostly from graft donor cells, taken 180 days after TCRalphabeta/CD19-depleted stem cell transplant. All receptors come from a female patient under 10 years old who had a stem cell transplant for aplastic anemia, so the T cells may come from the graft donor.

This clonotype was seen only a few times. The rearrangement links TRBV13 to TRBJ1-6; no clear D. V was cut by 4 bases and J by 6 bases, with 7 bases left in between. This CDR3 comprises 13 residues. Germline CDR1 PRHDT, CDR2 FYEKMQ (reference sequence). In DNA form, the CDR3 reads TGTGCCAGCAGCTACAAGAGTAATTCACCCCTCCACTTT. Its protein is CASSYKSNSPLHF.

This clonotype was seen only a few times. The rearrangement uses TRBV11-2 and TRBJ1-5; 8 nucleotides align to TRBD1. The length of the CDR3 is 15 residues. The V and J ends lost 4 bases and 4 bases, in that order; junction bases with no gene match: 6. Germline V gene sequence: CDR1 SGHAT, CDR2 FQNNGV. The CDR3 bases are TGTGCCAGCAGCTCGGACAGGGTGGGAAATCAGCCCCAGCATTTT. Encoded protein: CASSSDRVGNQPQHF.

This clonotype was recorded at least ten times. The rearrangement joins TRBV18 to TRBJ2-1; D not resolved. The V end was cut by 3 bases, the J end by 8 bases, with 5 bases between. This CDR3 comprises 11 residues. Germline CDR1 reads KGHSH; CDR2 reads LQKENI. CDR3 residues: CASSPADEQFF. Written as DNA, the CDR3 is TGTGCCAGCTCACCTGCGGATGAGCAGTTCTTC.

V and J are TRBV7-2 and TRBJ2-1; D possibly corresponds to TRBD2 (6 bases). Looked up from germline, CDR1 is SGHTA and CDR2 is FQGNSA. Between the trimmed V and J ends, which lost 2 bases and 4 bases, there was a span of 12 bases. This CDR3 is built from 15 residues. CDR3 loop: CASSLWVGGYNEQFF. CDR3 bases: TGTGCCAGCAGCTTATGGGTCGGGGGATACAATGAGCAGTTCTTC.

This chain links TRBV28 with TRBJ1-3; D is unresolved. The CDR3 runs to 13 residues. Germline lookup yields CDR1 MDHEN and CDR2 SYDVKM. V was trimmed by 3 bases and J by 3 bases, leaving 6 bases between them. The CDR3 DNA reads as TGTGCCAGCAGTTTCTTCGGTGGAAACACCATATATTTT. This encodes CASSFFGGNTIYF.

The CDR3 is CASSHGGAYTGELFF. CDR3 DNA: TGTGCCAGCAGCCATGGGGGGGCTTACACCGGGGAGCTGTTTTTT. This chain joins TRBV7-2 and TRBJ2-2; perhaps TRBD2 as D (7 bases). Trimming stripped 5 bases from V and 3 bases from J, with 13 bases between. Germline loops: CDR1 SGHTA, CDR2 FQGNSA. The CDR3 loop spans 15 amino acids.

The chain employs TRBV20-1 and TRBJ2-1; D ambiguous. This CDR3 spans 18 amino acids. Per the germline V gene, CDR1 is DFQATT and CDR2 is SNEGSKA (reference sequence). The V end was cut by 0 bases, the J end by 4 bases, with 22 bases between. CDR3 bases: TGCAGTGCTAGAGATACCGTTGGGTGGGCGAGAAGATACAATGAGCAGTTCTTC. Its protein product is CSARDTVGWARRYNEQFF.

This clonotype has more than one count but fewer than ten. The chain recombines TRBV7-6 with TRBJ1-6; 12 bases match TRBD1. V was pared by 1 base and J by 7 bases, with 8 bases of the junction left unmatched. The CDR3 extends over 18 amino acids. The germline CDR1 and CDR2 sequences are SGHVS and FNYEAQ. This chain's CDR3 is CASSLGVGQGAKNSPLHF. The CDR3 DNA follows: TGTGCCAGCAGCTTAGGAGTGGGACAGGGGGCTAAGAATTCACCCCTCCACTTT. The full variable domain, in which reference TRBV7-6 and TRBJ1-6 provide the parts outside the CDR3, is GAGVSQSPRYKVTKRGQDVALRCDPISGHVSLYWYRQALGQGPEFLTYFNYEAQQDKSGLPNDRFSAERPEGSISTLTIQRTEQRDSAMYRCASSLGVGQGAKNSPLHFGNGTRLTVT.

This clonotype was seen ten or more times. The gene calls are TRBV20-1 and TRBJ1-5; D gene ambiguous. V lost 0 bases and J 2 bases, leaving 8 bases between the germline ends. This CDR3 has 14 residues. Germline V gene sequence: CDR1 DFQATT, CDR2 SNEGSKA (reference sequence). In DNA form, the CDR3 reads TGCAGTGCTAGAGAAGGCGGTGGCAATCAGCCCCAGCATTTT. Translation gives CSAREGGGNQPQHF.

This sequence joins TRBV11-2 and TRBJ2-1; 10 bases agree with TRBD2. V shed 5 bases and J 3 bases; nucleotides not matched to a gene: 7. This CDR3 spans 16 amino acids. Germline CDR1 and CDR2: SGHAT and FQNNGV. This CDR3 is CASSTIAGGGYNEQFF. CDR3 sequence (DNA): TGTGCCAGCAGCACAATAGCGGGAGGAGGCTACAATGAGCAGTTCTTC.

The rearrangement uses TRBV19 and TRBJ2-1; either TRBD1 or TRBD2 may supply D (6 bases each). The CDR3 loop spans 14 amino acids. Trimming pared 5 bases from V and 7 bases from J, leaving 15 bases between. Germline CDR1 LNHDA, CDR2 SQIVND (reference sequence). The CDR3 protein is CASSWRDKWNEQFF. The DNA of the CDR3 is TGTGCCAGTAGTTGGCGGGACAAATGGAATGAGCAGTTCTTC.